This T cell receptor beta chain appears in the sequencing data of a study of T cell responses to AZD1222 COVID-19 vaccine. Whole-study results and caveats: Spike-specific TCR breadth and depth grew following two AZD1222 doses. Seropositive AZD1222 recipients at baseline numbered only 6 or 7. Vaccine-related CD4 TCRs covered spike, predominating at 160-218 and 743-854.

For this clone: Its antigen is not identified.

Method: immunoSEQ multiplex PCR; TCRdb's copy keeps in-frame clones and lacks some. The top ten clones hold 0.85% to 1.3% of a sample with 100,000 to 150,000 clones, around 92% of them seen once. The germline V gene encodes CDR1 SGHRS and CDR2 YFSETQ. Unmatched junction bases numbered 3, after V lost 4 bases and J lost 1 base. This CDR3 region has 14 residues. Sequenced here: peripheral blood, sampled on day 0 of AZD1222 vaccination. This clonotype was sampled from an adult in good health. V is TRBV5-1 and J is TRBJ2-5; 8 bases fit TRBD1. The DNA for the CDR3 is TGCGCCAGCAGCCCCAGGGGGCGCCAAGAGACCCAGTACTTC. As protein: CASSPRGRQETQYF.